The rows below give T cell receptor beta chains drawn from one sample of a study of read filtering for tumor transcriptome and immune sequencing. TCRdb reprocessed the reads via MiXCR and lists one record per CDR3 protein. The data hold tens of thousands of distinct CDR3 sequences, with around 14% observed a single time. Sequences were obtained from a population of CD138-negative cells sorted from bone marrow. These receptors originate from a donor at least 40 years old with multiple myeloma. Both conserved end residues are part of each CDR3.

v_call cdr3_length cdr3_aa
TRBV9 15 CASSVQAGSYNEQFF
TRBV12-3/TRBV12-4 13 CASSSYGLNEQFF
TRBV7-8 17 CASSLALGGLAKNIQYF
TRBV5-4 16 CASSSATSGNQETQYF
TRBV29-1 14 CSVDASGLYSEQFF
TRBV28 14 CASRPGLASYEQYF
TRBV6-5 17 CASSYISFGQGDYGYTF
TRBV29-1 14 CSVVEQGATGELFF
TRBV6-2/TRBV6-3 16 CASSPLKGWSSYEQYF
TRBV7-9 14 CASSLKGGVTEAFF
TRBV11-3 14 CASSPGKLNTEAFF
TRBV11-3 15 CASSFQTSGRNEQFF
TRBV6-6 16 CASNPTSGLSYNEQFF
TRBV20-1 14 CSALGLAGRSEQYF
TRBV5-6 16 CASSLIRARSTDTQYF
TRBV3-1 17 CASSQGFRAVGDQPQHF
TRBV15 15 CATSRDLANNNEQFF
TRBV14 15 CASSQGTGVSYEQYF
TRBV20-1 13 CSVGQGANYGYTF
TRBV7-9 17 CASSIIPGLAGAQEQFF
TRBV28 15 CASSLSGTHFSEQYF
TRBV3-1 11 CASSYNRAAFF
TRBV5-1 15 CASSLEGAGSYEQYF
TRBV20-1 14 CSARDRQLFYGYTF
TRBV11-2 15 CASSLGGGVNEKLFF
TRBV12-5 15 CASGLVDRYTDTQYF
TRBV2 16 CASSSSGSFVLNEQFF
TRBV6-2/TRBV6-3 15 CASSYSSGGAYEQYF
TRBV7-3 18 CASSHTLGVNGGTDTQYF
TRBV5-1 13 CASRTGADEKLFF
TRBV29-1 12 CSVEGQTWAQYF
TRBV13 15 CASTKSGLSSYEQYF
TRBV14 13 CASSQDFYNEQFF
TRBV7-9 14 CASSHLLGGGIQYF
TRBV20-1 15 CSAREWQGAPDTQYF
TRBV30 13 CAWSVGSGNTIYF
TRBV27 12 CASTTGPHVWFF
TRBV12-3/TRBV12-4 14 CASSSQDRDNEQFF
TRBV7-2 13 CASSRPAVYEQYF
TRBV7-9 17 CASSYHVGPSSYNEQFF
TRBV29-1 12 CSVGGQEIEQYF
TRBV5-1 19 CASSARQGGFPSGTDTQYF
TRBV3-1 15 CASSQEATSGNEQFF
TRBV4-2 18 CASSQALAGGPGQETQYF
TRBV6-2/TRBV6-3 13 CASSYPIDSEQFF
TRBV7-9 15 CASSLGQGAGNEQFF
TRBV19 15 CASTHLDGRNQPQHF
TRBV7-8 15 CASSPPAGANNEQFF
TRBV9 14 CASARAGEANIQYF
TRBV7-2 12 CASRVTPETQYF
TRBV5-1 15 CASSFSLSGANVLTF
TRBV11-2 13 CASSLRIQETQYF
TRBV3-1 13 CASSQLEKDEQYF
TRBV20-1 14 CSVMTSGIHNEQFF
TRBV7-2 14 CASGAGLPTDTQYF
TRBV7-2 16 CASSLAGGFSNQPQHF
TRBV10-3 14 CAISEAGEYNEQFF
TRBV19 12 CASSLIAGELFF
TRBV28 17 CASRQIAGVRSYNEQFF
TRBV4-3 18 CASSPRTGGASIYNEQFF